The subject of this entry is one TCR beta chain. It has no known antigen specificity. No much larger clone is present one base from it, and per-base qualities are unavailable. The germline V gene encodes CDR1 KGHDR and CDR2 SFDVKD. Here V drops 2 bases and J drops 0 bases, and the junction holds 2 bases not matched to any gene. The CDR3 measures 17 amino acids from cysteine to phenylalanine. The only DNA kept is the CDR3, 51 bases in frame from the first base. TCRbeta CDR3 regions were amplified from genomic DNA by means of the immunoSEQ Assay, a bias-controlled multiplex PCR. The paper's data handling went like this. Within the assay, amplification of reference gene primers was used to estimate how many nucleated cells each sample contained. Sequence reads were collapsed and filtered to measure the absolute abundance of every unique TCRbeta CDR3 rearrangement. For each sample, productive Simpson clonality was calculated by taking the square root of Simpson's diversity index across productive rearrangements. The clones in this table, taken by TCRdb from immuneACCESS, are in-frame only. Not every clone is retained; where verified, under half of the shortfall comes from an unresolved V gene, and the cause of the rest is unknown. That table furnishes V, J and clone size, whereas the DNA furnished D and trimming. Within this sample are roughly 150,000 clones, with over 80% of them counted one time only. Roughly 4.9% of the sample rests with the top ten.

Participants in the prospective study were enrolled through a virtual design, were aged roughly 18 to 100 years, and lived in about two dozen United States geographic areas. In the prospective study, participants were assigned to cohorts based on the clinical history participants reported in a screening survey and a study questionnaire. A participant counted as exposed if, within 2 weeks of entering the study, that participant had been in contact with someone who had a PCR-confirmed or clinician-diagnosed COVID-19 case. In the prospective study, whole blood, serum and a nasopharyngeal or oropharyngeal swab were collected from each participant by mobile phlebotomists. Over a 2-month period, participants in the prospective study had the option of providing additional blood draws and questionnaires. Prospective study blood samples were shipped either frozen or at room temperature before DNA extraction.

The sample comes from a study of blood T cell repertoires in COVID-19 (dated by TCRdb to the early 2020s). Regarding the research as a whole: Samples from collaborators originated in the United States, Italy and Spain and spanned both the acute and convalescent phases of COVID-19. The material from the prospective study consisted of cDNA or gDNA derived from T cells, B-cell-depleted T cells, or PBMCs. Deeply sampled blood TCRbeta repertoires from subjects exposed to, actively infected with, or recovered from COVID-19 were included in the dataset. The repertoires were released in a freely available public database intended as a resource for research on the immune response to SARS-CoV-2. The samples were drawn from two sources: the first 160 participants of the ongoing ImmuneRACE study, and 1,000 to 1,500 subjects contributed by 6 global collaborators. Sample metadata almost always included a de-identified subject ID, COVID-19 status, age in years and sex. HLA class I and class II types, where available, came from metadata supplied by the sample provider rather than from assay-based typing.

Study-wide findings and limitations: How much clinical and demographic metadata was included differed by source and by participant, and the metadata was provided uncurated.

Input material: PBMCs or T cells enriched from blood (not recorded which). This clonotype was sampled from a man in his sixties or seventies who had been exposed to COVID-19. This chain is built from TRBV24-1 and TRBJ2-3; the junction holds 12 bases that match TRBD2. The CDR3 is CATSDSGTSGSTDTQYF. The nucleotides read TGTGCCACCAGTGATTCTGGGACTAGCGGGAGCACAGATACGCAGTATTTT.